This T cell receptor beta chain was documented in a study of shared clonotypes between healthy human individuals. Healthy HIV-negative adults with no recent acute infections or vaccinations were recruited as donors. Libraries were prepared by immunoSEQ multiplex PCR; TCRdb keeps only in-frame clonotypes and omits some of them. The sample lists over 2 million clones, roughly 90% occurring once. V was shortened by 0 bases and J by 1 base, with 15 bases between the two germline ends. This CDR3 spans 17 amino acids. Germline CDR1 and CDR2: SGHTA and FQGNSA. This clonotype was obtained from a man aged 18 to 35 in good health. Some clones in this sample may be carry-over from other donors' samples. Sample: naive CD4+ T cells from PBMCs. Sample subset: CD45RA+ positively selected. The V and J genes are TRBV7-2 and TRBJ1-1; no firm D call. The CDR3 sequence: CASSLALRKWANTEAFF. The DNA of the CDR3 is TGTGCCAGCAGCTTAGCGCTACGAAAGTGGGCGAACACTGAAGCTTTCTTT.